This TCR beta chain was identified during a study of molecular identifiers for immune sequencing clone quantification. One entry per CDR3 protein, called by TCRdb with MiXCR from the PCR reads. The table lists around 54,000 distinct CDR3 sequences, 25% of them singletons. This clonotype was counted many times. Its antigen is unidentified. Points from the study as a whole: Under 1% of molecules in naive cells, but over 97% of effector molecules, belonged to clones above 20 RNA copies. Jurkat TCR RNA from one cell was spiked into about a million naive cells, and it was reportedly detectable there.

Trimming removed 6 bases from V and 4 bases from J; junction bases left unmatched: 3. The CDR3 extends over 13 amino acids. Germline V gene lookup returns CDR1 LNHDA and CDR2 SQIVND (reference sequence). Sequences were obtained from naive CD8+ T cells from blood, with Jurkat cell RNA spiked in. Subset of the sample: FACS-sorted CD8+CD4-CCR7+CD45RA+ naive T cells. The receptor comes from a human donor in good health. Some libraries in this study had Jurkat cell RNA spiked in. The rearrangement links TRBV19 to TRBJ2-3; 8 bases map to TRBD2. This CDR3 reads CASRAGAADTQYF. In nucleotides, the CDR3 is TGTGCCAGTAGAGCGGGAGCGGCAGATACGCAGTATTTT.